Following are 28 T cell receptor beta chains from one sample sequenced in a study. TCRdb reprocessed the 5' RACE reads with MiXCR, giving one entry per CDR3 protein. This table has 8,000 to 8,500 distinct CDR3 sequences, 65% to 70% appearing once. The sequencing sample was made of tumor-infiltrating naive CD4+ T cells sorted from the breast tumor. Documented subset: naive CD4+ T cells, CD4+CD45RA+CD25-. The receptors here all came from a female donor with breast cancer.

The chain carries TRBV4-2 and TRBJ2-2; TRBD1 is a possible D gene (5 bases). The CDR3 totals 15 residues. Trimming took 1 base from V and 3 from J, leaving 9 bases between them. CDR1 and CDR2 from the germline V gene are LGHNA and YNFKEQ. The CDR3 sequence is CASSQVGRDTGELFF. The CDR3, as DNA: TGTGCCAGCAGCCAAGTAGGCAGGGACACCGGGGAGCTGTTTTTT.

The genes are TRBV27 and TRBJ1-4; D unclear. Germline-derived CDR1 and CDR2 are MNHEY and SMNVEV (reference sequence). The CDR3 is 15 amino acids. V was pared by 4 bases and J by 5 bases, with 14 bases between. CDR3: CASSSTGLSNEKLFF. CDR3 nucleotide sequence: TGTGCCAGCAGTTCGACGGGCCTCTCGAATGAAAAACTGTTTTTT. Based on the CDR3 plus reference TRBV27 and TRBJ1-4, the full variable domain is EAQVTQNPRYLITVTGKKLTVTCSQNMNHEYMSWYRQDPGLGLRQIYYSMNVEVTDKGDVPEGYKVSRKEKRNFPLILESPSPNQTSLYFCASSSTGLSNEKLFFGSGTQLSVL.

This rearrangement joins TRBV7-3 to TRBJ1-4, with 10 bases lining up with TRBD1. The CDR3 totals 13 residues. J gave up 10 bases and V 5 bases, and 4 bases lay outside the gene matches. CDR1 and CDR2 from the germline V gene are SGHTA and FQGTGA. The CDR3 spells CASSQGDRGKLFF. The CDR3 DNA follows: TGTGCCAGCAGCCAAGGGGACAGGGGAAAACTGTTTTTT. Together with reference TRBV7-3 and TRBJ1-4, the CDR3 gives the full variable domain: GAGVSQTPSNKVTEKGKYVELRCDPISGHTALYWYRQSLGQGPEFLIYFQGTGAADDSGLPNDRFFAVRPEGSVSTLKIQRTERGDSAVYLCASSQGDRGKLFFGSGTQLSVL.

The J gene is TRBJ2-7, the V gene TRBV7-2; weak D call: TRBD1 (5 bases). Germline V CDR1 and CDR2: SGHTA, FQGNSA. The CDR3 sequence is 14 residues long. V lost 3 bases and J lost 6, with 15 bases in between. The CDR3 is CASSFQGSHAEQYF. In nucleotides, the CDR3 is TGTGCCAGCAGCTTTCAGGGCTCTCACGCCGAGCAGTACTTC.

J is TRBJ2-3 and V is TRBV20-1; 14 bases fit TRBD2. The CDR3 totals 18 residues. Per germline, CDR1 DFQATT and CDR2 SNEGSKA (reference sequence). J was trimmed by 4 bases and V by 0 bases; bases with no gene match: 9. CDR3 sequence: CSARDGGLAGVSADTQYF. The CDR3 bases are TGCAGTGCTAGAGATGGGGGACTAGCGGGAGTTAGTGCAGATACGCAGTATTTT.

The chain couples TRBV5-4 to TRBJ2-1; unclear D gene. Germline CDR1 SGHNT, CDR2 YYREEE (reference sequence). With 6 bases removed from V and 5 bases from J, the gap between germline ends came to 15 bases. The CDR3 extends over 14 amino acids. The CDR3 region is CASTAGRGNNEQFF. CDR3 sequence (DNA): TGTGCCAGCACAGCAGGCCGCGGCAACAATGAGCAGTTCTTC.

V gene TRBV5-1 combines with J gene TRBJ1-1; 11 bases are a match to TRBD1. Trimming at V came to 3 bases and at J to 0 bases, leaving 7 bases not matched to a gene. The V gene's germline CDR1 is SGHRS and CDR2 YFSETQ. The CDR3 contains 17 residues. The CDR3 here is CASSSGQGARMNTEAFF. CDR3 nucleotide sequence: TGCGCCAGCAGCTCCGGACAGGGGGCGAGGATGAACACTGAAGCTTTCTTT.

This chain connects TRBV5-1 to TRBJ1-2, with TRBD1 identical over 8 bases. V shed 4 bases, J shed 5 bases, and the junction held 7 bases outside the gene matches. Looked up from germline, CDR1 is SGHRS and CDR2 is YFSETQ. The CDR3 spans 14 residues. DNA of the CDR3: TGCGCCAGCAGCCTCGGACAGGGTGCTTATGGCTACACCTTC. Amino acid sequence: CASSLGQGAYGYTF.

This clonotype was seen only once. The rearrangement joins TRBV5-1 to TRBJ2-1, with D tentatively TRBD1 (5 bases). Per the germline V gene, CDR1 is SGHRS and CDR2 is YFSETQ. This CDR3 contains 14 residues. V gave up 5 bases and J gave up 2 bases, with 11 bases separating them. CDR3 amino acids: CASRFDRAYNEQFF. CDR3 DNA sequence: TGCGCCAGCAGGTTCGACAGAGCCTACAATGAGCAGTTCTTC. The variable domain in full, with the rest retrieved from reference TRBV5-1 and TRBJ2-1, is KAGVTQTPRYLIKTRGQQVTLSCSPISGHRSVSWYQQTPGQGLQFLFEYFSETQRNKGNFPGRFSGRQFSNSRSEMNVSTLELGDSALYLCASRFDRAYNEQFFGPGTRLTVL.

The rearrangement uses TRBV4-2 and TRBJ1-5; D unresolved. This CDR3 has 13 residues. V lost 1 base, J lost 3 bases, and 4 bases lay in between. Per the germline V gene, CDR1 is LGHNA and CDR2 is YNFKEQ. The CDR3 loop is CASSQGVNQPQHF. The DNA of the CDR3 is TGTGCCAGCAGCCAAGGGGTCAATCAGCCCCAGCATTTT.

The rearrangement uses TRBV7-7 and TRBJ2-3, with D unclear. The CDR3 has 14 amino acids. The germline CDR1 and CDR2 sequences are SSHAT and FNYEAQ (reference sequence). The CDR3 sequence: CASSLGQGTDTQYF. DNA of the CDR3: TGTGCTAGTAGCTTAGGGCAGGGCACAGATACGCAGTATTTT.

The chain couples TRBV5-1 to TRBJ1-2; TRBD1 might be the D (6 bases). This CDR3 comprises 13 residues. Germline CDR1 reads SGHRS; CDR2 reads YFSETQ. The V gene lost 7 bases and the J gene lost 7 bases, with 17 bases spanning the gap. This CDR3 reads CASRPTEGGGYTF. The CDR3 DNA sequence: TGCGCCAGCCGTCCGACCGAAGGGGGTGGCTACACCTTC.

A single count supports this clonotype. The chain employs TRBV9 and TRBJ2-2; D remains unclear. Trimming removed 0 bases from V and 7 bases from J, with 7 bases in between. Germline V lookup: CDR1 SGDLS, CDR2 YYNGEE. This CDR3 contains 13 residues. CDR3: CASSVVLGGELFF. For the CDR3, the DNA is TGTGCCAGCAGCGTAGTCTTGGGCGGGGAGCTGTTTTTT.

The rearrangement links TRBV28 to TRBJ2-7, with 12 bases matching TRBD2. Germline CDR1 is MDHEN and CDR2 is SYDVKM. The CDR3 runs 14 residues. J was trimmed by 6 bases and V by 6 bases; bases with no gene match: 6. The CDR3 region is CASSPTSGRFEQYF. As DNA, the CDR3 is TGTGCCAGCAGCCCTACTAGCGGGAGGTTCGAGCAGTACTTC. Combining the CDR3 with reference TRBV28 and TRBJ2-7 gives the whole variable domain DVKVTQSSRYLVKRTGEKVFLECVQDMDHENMFWYRQDPGLGLRLIYFSYDVKMKEKGDIPEGYSVSREKKERFSLILESASTNQTSMYLCASSPTSGRFEQYFGPGTRLTVT.

The chain couples TRBV20-1 to TRBJ2-1; TRBD2 aligns across 14 bases. Trimming took 3 bases from V and 0 from J; bases not matched to a gene: 7. The CDR3 is 18 residues long. Per the germline V gene, CDR1 is DFQATT and CDR2 is SNEGSKA (reference sequence). CDR3 DNA sequence: TGCAGTGCTAGCCCCGGACTAGCGGGGGGCGGCTCCTACAATGAGCAGTTCTTC. Amino acid sequence: CSASPGLAGGGSYNEQFF.

The CDR3 DNA is TGTGCCACCAGTGACCTGGACTTGGGCGGCGAGACCCAGTACTTC. As protein: CATSDLDLGGETQYF. This chain connects TRBV24-1 to TRBJ2-5; D possibly corresponds to TRBD2 (5 bases). The CDR3 sequence is 15 residues long. Trimming removed 4 bases from V and 5 bases from J, with 16 bases in between. Germline-derived CDR1 and CDR2 are KGHDR and SFDVKD.

The chain recombines TRBV10-1 with TRBJ2-1; weak D call: TRBD2 (7 bases). This CDR3 is built from 13 residues. With 4 bases removed from V and 12 bases from J, the gap between germline ends came to 16 bases. Germline V gene data show CDR1 as WNHNN and CDR2 as SYGVQD (reference sequence). The CDR3 loop is CASSARGAFGQFF. As DNA, the CDR3 is TGCGCCAGCAGTGCACGGGGGGCTTTTGGGCAGTTCTTC.

This clonotype was detected once. The V and J genes are TRBV7-9 and TRBJ2-1; D gene ambiguous. Per germline, CDR1 SEHNR and CDR2 FQNEAQ (reference sequence). V lost 4 bases to trimming and J lost 0 bases, with 16 bases between them. The CDR3 is 17 amino acids. The chain's CDR3 is CASSSLRRMSSYNEQFF. For the CDR3, the DNA is TGTGCCAGCAGCTCCCTTCGGCGGATGAGCTCCTACAATGAGCAGTTCTTC. Full variable domain (missing parts from reference TRBV7-9 and TRBJ2-1): DTGVSQNPRHKITKRGQNVTFRCDPISEHNRLYWYRQTLGQGPEFLTYFQNEAQLEKSRLLSDRFSAERPKGSFSTLEIQRTEQGDSAMYLCASSSLRRMSSYNEQFFGPGTRLTVL.

The chain uses TRBV15 and TRBJ2-7, with 8 bases lining up with TRBD2. CDR3 length: 14 residues. Germline lookup yields CDR1 LNHNV and CDR2 YYDKDF (reference sequence). V lost 8 bases and J lost 3; bases outside the gene matches: 9. CDR3 region: CATGNSGNRYEQYF. The CDR3 DNA is TGTGCCACCGGCAATAGCGGGAATCGCTACGAGCAGTACTTC. The variable domain in full, completed from reference TRBV15 and TRBJ2-7, reads DAMVIQNPRYQVTQFGKPVTLSCSQTLNHNVMYWYQQKSSQAPKLLFHYYDKDFNNEADTPDNFQSRRPNTSFCFLDIRSPGLGDTAMYLCATGNSGNRYEQYFGPGTRLTVT.

The CDR3: CSARKVDKNTEAFF. The CDR3 DNA sequence: TGCAGTGCTAGAAAGGTGGACAAGAACACTGAAGCTTTCTTT. The chain couples TRBV20-1 to TRBJ1-1, with D maybe TRBD1 (5 bases). Germline V CDR1 and CDR2: DFQATT, SNEGSKA (reference sequence). The CDR3 consists of 14 residues. V lost 2 bases and J lost 1, with 11 bases in between.

This clonotype was found a few times. The rearrangement joins TRBV12-3 or TRBV12-4 to TRBJ1-1; TRBD1 matches 12 bases. This CDR3 contains 17 residues. With 6 bases clipped from V and 3 bases from J, the junction kept 11 bases outside the gene matches. The CDR3 DNA reads TGTGCCAGCAGCCCAGGGACAGGGGGCAGTTGGGACACTGAAGCTTTCTTT. This sequence encodes CASSPGTGGSWDTEAFF.

The chain links TRBV5-1 to TRBJ2-1, with TRBD1 identical over 8 bases. This CDR3 is built from 13 residues. Germline CDR1 reads SGHRS; CDR2 reads YFSETQ. The J segment lost 14 bases and the V segment lost 4 bases, leaving 11 bases of the junction unmatched. CDR3 nucleotides: TGCGCCAGCAGCCCATACCGGACAGGGTCAGAGTTCTTC. Its protein is CASSPYRTGSEFF.

The gene calls are TRBV5-1 and TRBJ1-1, with 10 bases lining up with TRBD1. The J segment lost 5 bases and the V segment lost 1 base, leaving 5 bases of the junction unmatched. From germline, CDR1 is SGHRS and CDR2 YFSETQ. This CDR3 is built from 15 residues. CDR3 loop: CASSLQRTGGTEAFF. CDR3 in DNA: TGCGCCAGCAGCTTGCAAAGGACAGGGGGGACTGAAGCTTTCTTT.

This clonotype was detected a few times. V usage is TRBV20-1 and J usage is TRBJ1-1; 10 nucleotides align to TRBD1. V lost 5 bases and J lost 5; bases outside the gene matches: 8. Germline loops: CDR1 DFQATT, CDR2 SNEGSKA (reference sequence). This CDR3 is 14 amino acids long. CDR3 sequence: CSARDRGFSTEAFF. For the CDR3, the DNA is TGCAGTGCTCGGGACAGGGGATTTTCGACTGAAGCTTTCTTT.

DNA for the CDR3: TGTGCCAGCAACTGGGGGACAGGGTACAATGAGCAGTTCTTC. Its translation: CASNWGTGYNEQFF. The V call is TRBV12-3 or TRBV12-4, the J call TRBJ2-1; 9 bases agree with TRBD1. The CDR3 spans 14 residues. The ends lost 7 bases at V and 4 bases at J; junction bases unmatched: 5.

This clonotype has more than one count but fewer than ten. The rearrangement links TRBV7-9 to TRBJ1-5; 9 bases agree with TRBD1. After removal of 4 bases from V and 1 base from J, the junction contained 5 bases not matched to a gene. The CDR3 sequence is 16 residues long. The germline CDR1 and CDR2 sequences are SEHNR and FQNEAQ (reference sequence). CDR3 nucleotide sequence: TGTGCCAGCAGCTGGGGACAGGGTGGGAGCAATCAGCCCCAGCATTTT. It encodes CASSWGQGGSNQPQHF.

The V call is TRBV6-1, the J call TRBJ2-5, with D possibly being TRBD2 (6 bases). The CDR3 consists of 14 residues. V was pared by 5 bases and J by 5 bases, with 15 bases between. CDR1 is MNHNS, CDR2 SASEGT, per germline. DNA for the CDR3: TGTGCCAGCAGTTCACCGGGAGTCCGGGAGACCCAGTACTTC. This encodes CASSSPGVRETQYF.

About this clonotype itself: The junction differs from germline at one of its ends, possibly a read error. The CDR3 protein is CASCQNRGGRQFEQYF. The CDR3, as DNA: TGCGCCAGCTGCCAAAACCGGGGGGGGAGGCAGTTCGAGCAGTACTTC. J is TRBJ1-2 and V is TRBV4-1; TRBD2 aligns across 8 bases. The last part of the DNA fits TRBJ2-7 better; the J call may be wrong. The CDR3 length is 16 residues. CDR1 is MGHRA and CDR2 is YSYEKL in the germline V gene.